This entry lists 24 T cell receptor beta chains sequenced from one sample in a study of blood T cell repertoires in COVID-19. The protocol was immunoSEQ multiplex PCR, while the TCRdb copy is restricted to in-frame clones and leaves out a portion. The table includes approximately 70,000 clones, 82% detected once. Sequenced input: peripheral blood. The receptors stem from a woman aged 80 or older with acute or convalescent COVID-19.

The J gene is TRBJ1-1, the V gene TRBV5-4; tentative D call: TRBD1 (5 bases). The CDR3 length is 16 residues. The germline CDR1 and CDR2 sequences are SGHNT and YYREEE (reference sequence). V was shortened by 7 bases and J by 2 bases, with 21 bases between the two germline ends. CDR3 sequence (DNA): TGTGCCAGCCAGGGTGCGGCGGACGAATTAAACACTGAAGCTTTCTTT. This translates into CASQGAADELNTEAFF.

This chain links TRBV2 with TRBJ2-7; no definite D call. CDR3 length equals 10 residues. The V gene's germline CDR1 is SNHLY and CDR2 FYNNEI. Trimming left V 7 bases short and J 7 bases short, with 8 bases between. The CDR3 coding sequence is TGTGCCAGCAACCCAGTGGAGCAGTACTTC. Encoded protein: CASNPVEQYF.

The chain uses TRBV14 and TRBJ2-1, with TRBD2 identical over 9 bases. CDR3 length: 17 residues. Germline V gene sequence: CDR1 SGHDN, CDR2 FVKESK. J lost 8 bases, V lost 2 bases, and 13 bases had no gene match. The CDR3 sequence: CASSQRRAGGPRDEQFF. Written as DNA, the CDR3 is TGTGCCAGCAGCCAACGCCGTGCGGGAGGGCCAAGAGATGAGCAGTTCTTC.

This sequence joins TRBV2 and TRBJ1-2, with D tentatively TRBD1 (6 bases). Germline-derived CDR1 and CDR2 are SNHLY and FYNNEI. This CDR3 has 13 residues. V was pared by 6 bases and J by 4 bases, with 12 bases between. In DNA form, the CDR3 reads TGTGCCAGCAGCTCGACAGGCTCCTATGGCTACACCTTC. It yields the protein CASSSTGSYGYTF.

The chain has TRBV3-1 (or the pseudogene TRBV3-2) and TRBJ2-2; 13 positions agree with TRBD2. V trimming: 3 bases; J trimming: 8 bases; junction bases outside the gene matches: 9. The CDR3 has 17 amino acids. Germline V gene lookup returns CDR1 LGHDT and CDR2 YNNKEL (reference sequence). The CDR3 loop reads CASSQETSGRMSGELFF. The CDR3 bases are TGTGCCAGCAGCCAGGAGACTAGCGGGAGGATGTCGGGGGAGCTGTTTTTT.

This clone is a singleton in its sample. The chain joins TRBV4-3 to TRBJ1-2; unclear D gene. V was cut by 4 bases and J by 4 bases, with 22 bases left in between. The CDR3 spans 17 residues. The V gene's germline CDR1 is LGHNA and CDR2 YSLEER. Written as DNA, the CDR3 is TGCGCCAGCAGCCGAATGGTAACCCAACACAACGCCTATGGCTACACCTTC. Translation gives CASSRMVTQHNAYGYTF.

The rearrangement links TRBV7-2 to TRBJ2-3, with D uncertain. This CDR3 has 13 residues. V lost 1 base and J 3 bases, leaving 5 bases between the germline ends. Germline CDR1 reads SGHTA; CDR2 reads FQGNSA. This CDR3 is CASSLGLTDTQYF. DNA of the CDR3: TGTGCCAGCAGCTTAGGGCTTACAGATACGCAGTATTTT.

The chain's CDR3 is CASSRLAGATGELFF. The DNA of the CDR3 is TGTGCCAGCAGTCGACTAGCGGGAGCCACCGGGGAGCTGTTTTTT. The genes are TRBV6-2 or TRBV6-3 and TRBJ2-2; 12 bases line up with TRBD2. V lost 5 bases, J lost 4 bases, and 2 bases stayed unmatched. This CDR3 contains 15 residues. The germline V gene has CDR1 MNHEY and CDR2 SVGEGT.

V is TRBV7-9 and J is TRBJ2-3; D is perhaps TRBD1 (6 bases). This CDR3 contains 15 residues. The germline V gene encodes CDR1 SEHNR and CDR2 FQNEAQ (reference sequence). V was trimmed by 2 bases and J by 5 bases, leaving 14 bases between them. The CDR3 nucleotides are TGTGCCAGCAGCTTACGAGTAACAGGGAAAGATACGCAGTATTTT. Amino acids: CASSLRVTGKDTQYF.

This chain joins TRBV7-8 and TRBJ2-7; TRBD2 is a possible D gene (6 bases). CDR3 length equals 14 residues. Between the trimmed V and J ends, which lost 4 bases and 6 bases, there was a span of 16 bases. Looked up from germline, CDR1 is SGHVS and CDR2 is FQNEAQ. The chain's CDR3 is CASSSYGGMGEQYF. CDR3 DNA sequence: TGTGCCAGCAGCTCTTACGGCGGGATGGGCGAGCAGTACTTC.

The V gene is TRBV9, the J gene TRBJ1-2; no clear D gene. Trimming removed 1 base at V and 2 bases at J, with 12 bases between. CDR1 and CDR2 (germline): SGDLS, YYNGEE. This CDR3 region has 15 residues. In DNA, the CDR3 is TGTGCCAGCAGCGTATCTGGCAGGCCAAACTATGGCTACACCTTC. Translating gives CASSVSGRPNYGYTF.

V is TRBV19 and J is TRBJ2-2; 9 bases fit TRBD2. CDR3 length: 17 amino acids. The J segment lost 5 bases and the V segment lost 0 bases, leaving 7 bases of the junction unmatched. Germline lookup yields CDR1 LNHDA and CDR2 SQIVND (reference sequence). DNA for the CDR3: TGTGCCAGTAGTATAGATCCGAGACTAGCGGTAACCGGGGAGCTGTTTTTT. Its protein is CASSIDPRLAVTGELFF.

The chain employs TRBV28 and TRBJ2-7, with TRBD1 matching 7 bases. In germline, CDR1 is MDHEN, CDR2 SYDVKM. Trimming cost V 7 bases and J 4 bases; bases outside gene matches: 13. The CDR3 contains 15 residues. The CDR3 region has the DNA TGTGCCAGCATAATGAGACGGACAGGCACATACGAGCAGTACTTC. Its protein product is CASIMRRTGTYEQYF.

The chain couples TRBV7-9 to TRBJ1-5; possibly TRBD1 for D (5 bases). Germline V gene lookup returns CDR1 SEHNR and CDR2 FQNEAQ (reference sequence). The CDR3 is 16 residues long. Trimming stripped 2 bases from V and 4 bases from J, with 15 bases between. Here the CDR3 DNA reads TGTGCCAGCAGCTTAACCGGGTTGGGGGGTAATCAGCCCCAGCATTTT. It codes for CASSLTGLGGNQPQHF.

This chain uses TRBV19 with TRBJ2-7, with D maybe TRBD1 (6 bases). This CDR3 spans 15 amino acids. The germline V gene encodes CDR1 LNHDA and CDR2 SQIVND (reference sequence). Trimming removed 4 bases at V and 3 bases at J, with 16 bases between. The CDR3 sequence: CASSTIWTEHYEQYF. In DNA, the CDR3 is TGTGCCAGTAGTACAATTTGGACAGAACACTACGAGCAGTACTTC. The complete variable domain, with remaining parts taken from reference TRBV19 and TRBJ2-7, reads DGGITQSPKYLFRKEGQNVTLSCEQNLNHDAMYWYRQDPGQGLRLIYYSQIVNDFQKGDIAEGYSVSREKKESFPLTVTSAQKNPTAFYLCASSTIWTEHYEQYFGPGTRLTVT.

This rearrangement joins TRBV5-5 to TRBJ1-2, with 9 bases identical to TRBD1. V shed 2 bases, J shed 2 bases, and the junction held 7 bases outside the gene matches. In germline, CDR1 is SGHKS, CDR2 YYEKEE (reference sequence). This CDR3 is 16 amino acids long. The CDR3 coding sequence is TGTGCCAGCAGCTTACAGGGGGCGGCTTCCAACTATGGCTACACCTTC. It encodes CASSLQGAASNYGYTF.

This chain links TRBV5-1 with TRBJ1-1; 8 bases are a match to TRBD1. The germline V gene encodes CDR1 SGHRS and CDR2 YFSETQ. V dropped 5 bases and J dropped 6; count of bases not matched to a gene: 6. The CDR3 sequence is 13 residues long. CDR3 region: CASRPTGVPEAFF. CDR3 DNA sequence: TGCGCCAGCAGGCCGACAGGGGTTCCTGAAGCTTTCTTT.

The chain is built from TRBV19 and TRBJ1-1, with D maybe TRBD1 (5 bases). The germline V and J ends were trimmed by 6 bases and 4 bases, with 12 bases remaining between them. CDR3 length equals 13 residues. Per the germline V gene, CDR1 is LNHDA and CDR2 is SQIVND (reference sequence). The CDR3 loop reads CASRTGGVTEAFF. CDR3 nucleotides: TGTGCCAGTAGGACCGGGGGTGTCACTGAAGCTTTCTTT.

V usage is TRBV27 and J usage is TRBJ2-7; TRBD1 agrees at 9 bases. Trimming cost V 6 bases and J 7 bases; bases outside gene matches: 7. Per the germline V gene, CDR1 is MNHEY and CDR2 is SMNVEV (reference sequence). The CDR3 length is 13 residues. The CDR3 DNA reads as TGTGCCAGCAGGGACAGGGGTCAGAGGGAGCAGTACTTC. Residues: CASRDRGQREQYF.

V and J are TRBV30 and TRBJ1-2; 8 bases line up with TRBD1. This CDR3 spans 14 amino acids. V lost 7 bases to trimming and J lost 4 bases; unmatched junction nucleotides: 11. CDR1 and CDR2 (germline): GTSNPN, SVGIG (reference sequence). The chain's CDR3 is CASGPGQGGYGYTF. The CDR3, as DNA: TGTGCCTCGGGGCCCGGACAGGGCGGCTATGGCTACACCTTC.

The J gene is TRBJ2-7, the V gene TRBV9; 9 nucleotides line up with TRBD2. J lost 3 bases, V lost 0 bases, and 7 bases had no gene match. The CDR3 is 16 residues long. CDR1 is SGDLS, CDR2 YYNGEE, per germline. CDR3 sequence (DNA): TGTGCCAGCAGCGTAGAAGCTAGCGGGATGTTCTACGAGCAGTACTTC. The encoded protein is CASSVEASGMFYEQYF.

CDR3 in amino acids: CASSIGRGQTTTNEKLFF. As DNA, the CDR3 is TGTGCCAGTAGTATAGGAAGAGGACAGACTACAACTAATGAAAAACTGTTTTTT. The V gene is TRBV19, the J gene TRBJ1-4; possible D gene TRBD1, 6 bases. Germline V lookup: CDR1 LNHDA, CDR2 SQIVND (reference sequence). V gave up 1 base and J gave up 0 bases, with 15 bases separating them. This CDR3 is 18 amino acids long. Combining the CDR3 with reference TRBV19 and TRBJ1-4 gives the whole variable domain DGGITQSPKYLFRKEGQNVTLSCEQNLNHDAMYWYRQDPGQGLRLIYYSQIVNDFQKGDIAEGYSVSREKKESFPLTVTSAQKNPTAFYLCASSIGRGQTTTNEKLFFGSGTQLSVL.

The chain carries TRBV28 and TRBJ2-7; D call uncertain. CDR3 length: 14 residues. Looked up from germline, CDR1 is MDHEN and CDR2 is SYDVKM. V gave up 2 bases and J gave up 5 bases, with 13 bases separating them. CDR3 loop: CASSLPIVAHEQYF. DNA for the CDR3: TGTGCCAGCAGTTTACCGATTGTAGCCCACGAGCAGTACTTC.

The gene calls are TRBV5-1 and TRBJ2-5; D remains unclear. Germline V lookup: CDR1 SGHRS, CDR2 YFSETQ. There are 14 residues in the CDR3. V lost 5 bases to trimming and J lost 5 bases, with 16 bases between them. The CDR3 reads CASSRRPAGETQYF. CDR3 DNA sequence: TGCGCCAGCAGTCGGCGGCCCGCCGGGGAGACCCAGTACTTC.